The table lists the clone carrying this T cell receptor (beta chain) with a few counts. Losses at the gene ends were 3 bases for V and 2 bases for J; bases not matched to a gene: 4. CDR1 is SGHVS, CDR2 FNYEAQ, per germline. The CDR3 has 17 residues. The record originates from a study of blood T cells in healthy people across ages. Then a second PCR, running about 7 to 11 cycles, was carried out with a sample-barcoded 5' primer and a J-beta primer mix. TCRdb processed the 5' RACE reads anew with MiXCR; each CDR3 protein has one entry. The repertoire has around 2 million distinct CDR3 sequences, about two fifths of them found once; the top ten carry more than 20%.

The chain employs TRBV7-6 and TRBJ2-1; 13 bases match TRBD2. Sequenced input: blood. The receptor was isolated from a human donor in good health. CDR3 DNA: TGTGCCAGCAGCTTTACTAGCGGGGGGGAAACCTACAATGAGCAGTTCTTC. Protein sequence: CASSFTSGGETYNEQFF.